The 12 T cell receptor beta chains listed next were all sequenced from one sample in a study of graft-versus-host responses after intestinal transplantation. Some clones are missing from TCRdb's copy, which holds only in-frame ones; the method was immunoSEQ multiplex PCR. This sample carries some 140,000 clones, over 85% of them seen once, and the ten largest clones take over 0.15%. Their antigen targets remain unknown. The material sequenced was unstimulated CD4+ T cells sorted from spleen or lymph node cells, taken before intestinal transplant. The receptor source for this set is a human donor who received an intestinal transplant.

The chain carries TRBV19 and TRBJ2-7; 8 bases agree with TRBD1. Germline V CDR1 and CDR2: LNHDA, SQIVND (reference sequence). V was clipped by 1 base and J by 2 bases; unmatched bases: 1. The CDR3 sequence is 14 residues long. CDR3 nucleotides: TGTGCCAGTAGTATAGCAGGGGGCCCCTACGAGCAGTACTTC. This sequence encodes CASSIAGGPYEQYF.

The gene calls are TRBV30 and TRBJ2-5; D gene uncertain. The CDR3 contains 13 residues. V lost 4 bases and J lost 1, with 10 bases in between. Germline-derived CDR1 and CDR2 are GTSNPN and SVGIG (reference sequence). CDR3 nucleotide sequence: TGTGCCTGGACGCCGAGAGTCCAAGAGACCCAGTACTTC. This translates into CAWTPRVQETQYF.

About this clone itself: The limits of the CDR3 on the DNA are not certain, so only TCRdb's listed CDR3 is given. V is TRBV4-1 and J is TRBJ2-4; TRBD2 is taken as the D call from the table, unchecked against the DNA. CDR1 is MGHRA, CDR2 YSYEKL, per germline. The CDR3 contains 16 residues when both ends are counted. The CDR3 is CASSQVVGGGAGRPYF.

This clone was seen a single time. The chain couples TRBV6-5 to TRBJ1-2, with D maybe TRBD1 (6 bases). Germline CDR1 MNHEY, CDR2 SVGAGI. There are 11 residues in the CDR3. The V end lost 11 bases, the J end lost 5 bases, and 12 bases lay between the germline ends. DNA of the CDR3: TGTGCCGTCCGGACAGTTTATGGCTACACCTTC. Its protein product is CAVRTVYGYTF.

The chain is built from TRBV5-1 and TRBJ2-7; D might be TRBD2 (6 bases). The CDR3 has 15 residues. Trimming took off 1 base at V and 0 bases at J, with 11 bases between the two ends. From germline, CDR1 is SGHRS and CDR2 YFSETQ. The CDR3 DNA sequence: TGCGCCAGCAGCTTGAACGTCGGGAGCTCCTACGAGCAGTACTTC. Translated: CASSLNVGSSYEQYF.

This chain uses TRBV5-4 with TRBJ2-3; D is uncertain. Germline values: CDR1 SGHNT, CDR2 YYREEE (reference sequence). The CDR3 contains 14 residues. V lost 3 bases and J lost 3, with 11 bases in between. DNA for the CDR3: TGTGCCAGCAGCTCTCAAATCGGTACAGATACGCAGTATTTT. The encoded protein is CASSSQIGTDTQYF.

The chain combines TRBV19 with TRBJ2-1; unclear D gene. This CDR3 contains 15 residues. V lost 6 bases and J 2 bases, leaving 14 bases between the germline ends. Germline CDR1 and CDR2: LNHDA and SQIVND (reference sequence). CDR3: CASRPYPLTYNEQFF. The CDR3 DNA is TGTGCCAGTAGGCCTTACCCACTGACCTACAATGAGCAGTTCTTC. The complete variable domain, with remaining parts taken from reference TRBV19 and TRBJ2-1, reads DGGITQSPKYLFRKEGQNVTLSCEQNLNHDAMYWYRQDPGQGLRLIYYSQIVNDFQKGDIAEGYSVSREKKESFPLTVTSAQKNPTAFYLCASRPYPLTYNEQFFGPGTRLTVL.

The genes are TRBV28 and TRBJ1-1; possible D gene TRBD1, 6 bases. CDR1 and CDR2 from the germline V gene are MDHEN and SYDVKM. The ends were cut back, 0 bases at V and 11 bases at J, with 13 bases in the middle. The CDR3 sequence is 13 residues long. The CDR3 DNA reads as TGTGCCAGCAGTTTATGGGACGCGCAGGGGGCTTTCTTT. Residues: CASSLWDAQGAFF.

The rearrangement uses TRBV4-2 and TRBJ2-2; the match to TRBD2 covers 8 bases. The germline V gene has CDR1 LGHNA and CDR2 YNFKEQ. V was clipped by 0 bases and J by 4 bases; unmatched bases: 4. The length of the CDR3 is 16 residues. CDR3 in DNA: TGTGCCAGCAGCCAAGATAGCGGGGTTCGCACCGGGGAGCTGTTTTTT. Its protein product is CASSQDSGVRTGELFF.

V gene TRBV2 combines with J gene TRBJ1-2, with 7 nucleotides matching TRBD1. The V segment lost 3 bases and the J segment 5 bases; nucleotides outside the gene matches: 6. The CDR3 is 14 residues long. Germline V gene lookup returns CDR1 SNHLY and CDR2 FYNNEI. The CDR3: CASSEEVRGYGYTF. In nucleotides, the CDR3 is TGTGCCAGCAGTGAGGAGGTCAGGGGGTATGGCTACACCTTC.

This clone was picked up one time. The chain uses TRBV4-2 and TRBJ2-2; TRBD2 might be the D (6 bases). The germline gives CDR1 LGHNA, CDR2 YNFKEQ. V shed 4 bases and J shed 3 bases, with 15 bases lying between them. This CDR3 spans 16 amino acids. CDR3 DNA: TGTGCCAGCAGCCGAGTACGGGACTCTTACACCGGGGAGCTGTTTTTT. Translated: CASSRVRDSYTGELFF.

The chain couples TRBV5-3 to TRBJ1-2; D unclear. TRBV5-3 is treated as an ORF (open reading frame) with a function not yet certain. The CDR3 length is 11 residues. For the CDR3, the DNA is TGTGCGGTGAGAAAGACCTATGGCTACACCTTC. Protein sequence: CAVRKTYGYTF.